Following are 19 T cell receptor beta chains from one sample sequenced in a study of OX40 agonist ivuxolimab in advanced cancers. The repertoire was sequenced with immunoSEQ multiplex PCR; TCRdb's copy has only in-frame clones and lacks some. The sample records approximately 80,000 clones, 89% being singletons. This sample comprised CD4+ or CD8+ T cells sorted from blood, obtained in a trial of the OX40 agonist ivuxolimab. The receptors originated from an adult with an advanced solid tumor such as melanoma, head and neck, liver or kidney cancer.

CDR3 in DNA: TGTGCCAGCAACGTACCCGGGACAGGGGGCGGAATCGGGGAGCTGTTTTTT. Amino acids: CASNVPGTGGGIGELFF. The V call is TRBV5-4, the J call TRBJ2-2, with TRBD1 matching 12 bases. The CDR3 consists of 17 residues. After removal of 6 bases from V and 7 bases from J, the junction contained 13 bases not matched to a gene. The germline V gene encodes CDR1 SGHNT and CDR2 YYREEE (reference sequence).

The gene calls are TRBV6-1 and TRBJ2-2; 9 nucleotides agree with TRBD1. The germline gives CDR1 MNHNS, CDR2 SASEGT. V gave up 4 bases and J gave up 6 bases; unmatched junction bases: 0. The CDR3 extends over 13 amino acids. CDR3 residues: CASSGQGAGELFF. CDR3 sequence (DNA): TGTGCCAGCAGTGGACAGGGGGCCGGGGAGCTGTTTTTT.

The chain's CDR3 is CASSPRDRDNSPLHF. CDR3 bases: TGTGCCAGCAGCCCCCGGGACAGGGATAATTCACCCCTCCACTTT. The J gene is TRBJ1-6, the V gene TRBV5-4, with 9 bases fitting TRBD1. Germline V gene lookup returns CDR1 SGHNT and CDR2 YYREEE (reference sequence). The CDR3 spans 15 residues. After removal of 4 bases from V and 5 bases from J, the junction contained 4 bases not matched to a gene. The full variable domain, its missing parts supplied by reference TRBV5-4 and TRBJ1-6, is ETGVTQSPTHLIKTRGQQVTLRCSSQSGHNTVSWYQQALGQGPQFIFQYYREEENGRGNFPPRFSGLQFPNYSSELNVNALELDDSALYLCASSPRDRDNSPLHFGNGTRLTVT.

The chain recombines TRBV11-2 with TRBJ2-7; D is possibly TRBD1 or TRBD2 (5 bases each). Germline CDR1 is SGHAT and CDR2 is FQNNGV. This CDR3 spans 17 amino acids. Trimming pared 4 bases from V and 2 bases from J, leaving 21 bases between. In nucleotides, the CDR3 is TGTGCCAGCAGCTGGCTGGGGGTGCAGAAAAATACCTACGAGCAGTACTTC. Encoded protein: CASSWLGVQKNTYEQYF.

V gene TRBV7-2 combines with J gene TRBJ2-3; D gene unclear. V lost 5 bases and J 4 bases, leaving 13 bases between the germline ends. This CDR3 comprises 14 residues. Germline-derived CDR1 and CDR2 are SGHTA and FQGNSA. The CDR3 reads CASSPLGPADTQYF. The CDR3 bases are TGTGCCAGCAGCCCACTTGGACCGGCAGATACGCAGTATTTT.

The chain recombines TRBV5-1 with TRBJ2-5; 7 nucleotides align to TRBD1. The germline gives CDR1 SGHRS, CDR2 YFSETQ. The trim removed 4 bases at V and 9 bases at J, leaving 15 bases unmatched. The CDR3 covers 15 residues. The CDR3 bases are TGCGCCAGCAGCAAGCGACCGGGACAGTTGGAGGCCCAGTACTTC. As protein: CASSKRPGQLEAQYF.

This clone was observed once. The CDR3 sequence: CASSIPTSYEQYF. Written as DNA, the CDR3 is TGTGCCAGCAGCATCCCCACCTCCTACGAGCAGTACTTC. The chain links TRBV7-2 to TRBJ2-7; no clear D gene. There are 13 residues in the CDR3. From germline, CDR1 is SGHTA and CDR2 FQGNSA. V lost 5 bases and J 0 bases, leaving 8 bases between the germline ends.

The J gene is TRBJ2-1, the V gene TRBV7-9, with D unresolved. The V gene lost 1 base and the J gene lost 0 bases, with 4 bases spanning the gap. Germline V gives CDR1 SEHNR, CDR2 FQNEAQ (reference sequence). CDR3 length equals 14 residues. Here the CDR3 DNA reads TGTGCCAGCAGCTTAGGTAGCTCCTACAATGAGCAGTTCTTC. This translates into CASSLGSSYNEQFF.

In nucleotides, the CDR3 is TGTGCCAGCAGTGATAGTGGCCAGCCCCAGCATTTT. It encodes CASSDSGQPQHF. This sequence joins TRBV2 and TRBJ1-5; D ambiguous. The length of the CDR3 is 12 residues. The germline V gene has CDR1 SNHLY and CDR2 FYNNEI. Trimming left V 3 bases short and J 7 bases short, with 7 bases between.

V usage is TRBV14 and J usage is TRBJ2-1; D gene unclear. The CDR3 runs to 15 residues. Germline CDR1 SGHDN, CDR2 FVKESK. The V end was cut by 1 base, the J end by 7 bases, with 14 bases between. CDR3 coding DNA: TGTGCCAGCAGCCAAGGTGGGTCCCGACAAAATGAGCAGTTCTTC. This encodes CASSQGGSRQNEQFF.

CDR3 bases: TGCGCCAGCAGTGTAAAGGGGATAGGCACTGAAGCTTTCTTT. This sequence encodes CASSVKGIGTEAFF. This chain links TRBV10-2 with TRBJ1-1; possibly TRBD1 for D (5 bases). CDR3 size: 14 residues. Germline V gene data show CDR1 as WSHSY and CDR2 as SAAADI. The V and J ends lost 4 bases and 4 bases respectively, with 13 bases between them.

The rearrangement joins TRBV28 to TRBJ1-5; no reliable D call. Looked up from germline, CDR1 is MDHEN and CDR2 is SYDVKM. The CDR3 runs 15 residues. V was cut by 2 bases and J by 3 bases, with 11 bases left in between. CDR3 nucleotides: TGTGCCAGCAGTTTAAGCAGTTCCTCCAATCAGCCCCAGCATTTT. Translation gives CASSLSSSSNQPQHF.

In its sample, this clone was seen once. The rearrangement uses TRBV27 and TRBJ2-7; 8 bases fit TRBD1. The length of the CDR3 is 14 residues. V gave up 5 bases and J gave up 4 bases; unmatched junction bases: 7. Germline V gene data show CDR1 as MNHEY and CDR2 as SMNVEV (reference sequence). CDR3 bases: TGTGCCAGCAGTCTTAGGACAGGGCAATACGAGCAGTACTTC. Encoded protein: CASSLRTGQYEQYF.

The V call is TRBV6-4, the J call TRBJ1-5, with D perhaps matching TRBD1 (5 bases). Trimming left V 4 bases short and J 6 bases short, with 10 bases between. The CDR3 runs 13 residues. Germline V gene data show CDR1 as MRHNA and CDR2 as SNTAGT. CDR3 DNA sequence: TGTGCCAGCAGTGCTGGAGGGACTCAGCCCCAGCATTTT. This gives the protein CASSAGGTQPQHF.

The rearrangement links TRBV18 to TRBJ1-3, with D tentatively TRBD1 (5 bases). The V end lost 5 bases, the J end lost 2 bases, and 7 bases lay between the germline ends. Per the germline V gene, CDR1 is KGHSH and CDR2 is LQKENI. The CDR3 extends over 13 amino acids. As DNA, the CDR3 is TGTGCCAGCTCAGGGGGTACTGGAAACACCATATATTTT. It encodes CASSGGTGNTIYF. Filled out from reference TRBV18 and TRBJ1-3, the complete variable domain reads NAGVMQNPRHLVRRRGQEARLRCSPMKGHSHVYWYRQLPEEGLKFMVYLQKENIIDESGMPKERFSAEFPKEGPSILRIQQVVRGDSAAYFCASSGGTGNTIYFGEGSWLTVV.

This clone was detected only once. V gene TRBV5-8 combines with J gene TRBJ2-2, with 10 bases aligning to TRBD2. Germline assignment: CDR1 SGHTS and CDR2 YDEGEE. V lost 4 bases and J lost 7; bases outside the gene matches: 16. The CDR3 is 18 amino acids. The CDR3 sequence is CASSLRRGSGRFDGELFF. The DNA for the CDR3 is TGTGCCAGCAGCCTCCGGCGTGGTAGCGGGAGGTTTGACGGGGAGCTGTTTTTT.

CDR3 DNA: TGTGCCAGCAGCGCAACCACTTGGACTCGTGTCCCTAGCACAGATACGCAGTATTTT. Translating it yields CASSATTWTRVPSTDTQYF. This chain connects TRBV9 to TRBJ2-3; D might be TRBD2 (5 bases). The germline V and J ends were trimmed by 3 bases and 0 bases, with 23 bases remaining between them. From germline, CDR1 is SGDLS and CDR2 YYNGEE. This CDR3 has 19 amino acids.

The gene calls are TRBV9 and TRBJ2-3; D gene ambiguous. V dropped 1 base and J dropped 3 bases, with 12 bases sitting between them. Germline V gene lookup returns CDR1 SGDLS and CDR2 YYNGEE. CDR3 length: 15 amino acids. This CDR3 is CASSVRVSRTDTQYF. The CDR3 DNA follows: TGTGCCAGCAGCGTACGGGTTAGCAGAACAGATACGCAGTATTTT.

The chain employs TRBV2 and TRBJ2-1, with D perhaps matching TRBD1 (6 bases). V was trimmed by 1 base and J by 5 bases, leaving 12 bases between them. Germline CDR1 and CDR2: SNHLY and FYNNEI. The CDR3 has 15 amino acids. CDR3 sequence reads: CASSEVRTVNNEQFF. The CDR3 DNA reads TGTGCCAGCAGTGAAGTCCGGACAGTGAACAATGAGCAGTTCTTC.